This T cell receptor beta chain originates from a study of T-cell reconstitution after alpha-beta-depleted transplantation in children. Comment on this clonotype: A much more abundant neighbour one base away suggests this may be a read error.

This sample's TCRbeta library carried unique molecular identifier barcodes. From the PCR reads, TCRdb called clonotypes with MiXCR, one entry per CDR3 protein. This sample has some 200,000 distinct CDR3 sequences, with just over 14% found just once. This CDR3 has 15 residues. The V gene's germline CDR1 is ENHRY and CDR2 SYGVKD. This rearrangement joins TRBV10-3 to TRBJ2-7; D possibly corresponds to TRBD2 (6 bases). The specimen comprised PBMCs from the stem cell graft donor, sampled from the stem cell graft. This receptor was identified in a human donor who donated a stem cell graft to a child with acute lymphoblastic leukemia. Here the CDR3 reads CAIGESASELYEQYF. As DNA, the CDR3 is TGTGCCATCGGTGAGTCCGCTAGCGAACTTTACGAGCAGTACTTC.